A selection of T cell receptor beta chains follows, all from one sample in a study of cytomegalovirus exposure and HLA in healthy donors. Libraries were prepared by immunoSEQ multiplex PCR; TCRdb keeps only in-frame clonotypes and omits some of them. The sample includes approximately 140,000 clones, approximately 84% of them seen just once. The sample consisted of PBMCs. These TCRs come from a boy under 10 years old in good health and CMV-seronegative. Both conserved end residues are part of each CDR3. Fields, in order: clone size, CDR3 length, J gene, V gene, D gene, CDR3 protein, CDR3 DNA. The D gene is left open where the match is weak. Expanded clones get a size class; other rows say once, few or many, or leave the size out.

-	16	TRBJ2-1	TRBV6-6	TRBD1	CASSPPRDREGNEQFF	TGTGCCAGCAGCCCTCCCCGGGACAGGGAGGGCAATGAGCAGTTCTTC
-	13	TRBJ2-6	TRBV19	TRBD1	CASGTGGVNVLTF	TGTGCCAGCGGGACAGGGGGCGTCAACGTCCTGACTTTC
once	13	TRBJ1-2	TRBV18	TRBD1	CASSEDRGYGYTF	TGTGCCAGCTCCGAGGACAGGGGGTATGGCTACACCTTC
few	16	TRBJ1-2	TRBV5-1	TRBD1	CASSLAETGVNYGYTF	TGCGCCAGCAGCTTGGCGGAAACAGGGGTTAACTATGGCTACACCTTC
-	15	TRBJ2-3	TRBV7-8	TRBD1	CASSPWDSGTDTQYF	TGTGCCAGCAGCCCGTGGGACAGTGGCACAGATACGCAGTATTTT
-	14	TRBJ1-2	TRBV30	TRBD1	CAWSAGQGVLGYTF	TGTGCCTGGAGTGCCGGACAGGGGGTTTTGGGCTACACCTTC
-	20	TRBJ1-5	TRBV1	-	CTSSHPGEQGATYSNQPQHF	TGCACCAGCAGCCACCCAGGGGAACAGGGGGCTACATATAGCAATCAGCCCCAGCATTTT
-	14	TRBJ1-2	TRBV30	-	CAWSVRHYFYGYTF	TGTGCCTGGAGTGTACGGCACTATTTCTATGGCTACACCTTC
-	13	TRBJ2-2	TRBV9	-	CASSVEATGELFF	TGTGCCAGCAGCGTAGAAGCAACCGGGGAGCTGTTTTTT
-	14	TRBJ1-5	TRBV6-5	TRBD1	CASSYSGQVGAQHF	TGTGCCAGCAGTTACTCAGGACAGGTCGGGGCCCAGCATTTT
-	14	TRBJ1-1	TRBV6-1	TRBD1	CASRPGTGGSEAFF	TGTGCCAGCAGACCCGGGACAGGGGGCTCTGAAGCTTTCTTT
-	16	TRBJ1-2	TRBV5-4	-	CASSLLGEAINYGYTF	TGTGCCAGCAGCTTGTTGGGGGAGGCTATTAACTATGGCTACACCTTC
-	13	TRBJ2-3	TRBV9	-	CASSVFPTDTQYF	TGTGCCAGCAGCGTATTTCCTACAGATACGCAGTATTTT
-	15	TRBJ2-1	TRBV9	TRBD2	CASSPRTSVYNEQFF	TGTGCCAGCAGCCCCCGGACTAGCGTTTACAATGAGCAGTTCTTC
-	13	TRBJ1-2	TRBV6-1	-	CASSSTGIYGYTF	TGTGCCAGCAGTTCAACAGGGATCTATGGCTACACCTTC
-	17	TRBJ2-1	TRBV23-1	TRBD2	CASSQRPPSGAYNEQFF	TGCGCCAGCAGTCAACGGCCCCCTAGCGGGGCCTACAATGAGCAGTTCTTC
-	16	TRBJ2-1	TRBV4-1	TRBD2	CASSQDRGRAYNEQFF	TGCGCCAGCAGCCAAGATCGGGGGAGGGCCTACAATGAGCAGTTCTTC
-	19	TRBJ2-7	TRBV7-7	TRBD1	CASSSIKMGQGPLGCEQYF	TGTGCTAGCAGCTCTATCAAAATGGGACAGGGCCCCCTGGGGTGCGAGCAGTACTTC
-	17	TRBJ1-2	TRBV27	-	CASSSHSRGGQGYGYTF	TGTGCCAGCAGTTCACATTCTCGGGGGGGGCAGGGGTATGGCTACACCTTC
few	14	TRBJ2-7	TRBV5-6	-	CASSLVDNSYEQYF	TGTGCCAGCAGCTTAGTTGACAACTCCTACGAGCAGTACTTC
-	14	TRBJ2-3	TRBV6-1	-	CASSEGPGTDTQYF	TGTGCCAGCAGTGAAGGACCGGGAACAGATACGCAGTATTTT
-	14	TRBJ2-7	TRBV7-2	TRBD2	CASSLAGGDYEQYF	TGTGCCAGCAGCTTAGCGGGGGGGGACTACGAGCAGTACTTC
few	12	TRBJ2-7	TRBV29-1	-	CSVGLGANEQYF	TGCAGCGTTGGACTAGGAGCTAACGAGCAGTACTTC
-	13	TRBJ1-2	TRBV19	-	CASRWGSNYGYTF	TGTGCCAGTAGATGGGGCAGCAACTATGGCTACACCTTC
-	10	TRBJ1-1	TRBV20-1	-	CSATGVEAFF	TGCAGTGCTACAGGGGTAGAAGCTTTCTTT
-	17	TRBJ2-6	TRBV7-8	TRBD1	CASSSYDRGSGANVLTF	TGTGCCAGCAGCTCTTACGACAGGGGATCTGGGGCCAACGTCCTGACTTTC
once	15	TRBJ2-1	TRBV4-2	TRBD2	CASSAGTSDYNEQFF	TGTGCCAGCAGCGCCGGGACTAGCGACTACAATGAGCAGTTCTTC
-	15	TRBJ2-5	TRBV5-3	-	CARSLEEIQGETQYF	TGTGCCAGAAGCTTGGAGGAGATACAGGGAGAGACCCAGTACTTC
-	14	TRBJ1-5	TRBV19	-	CASSIASGNQPQHF	TGTGCCAGTAGTATAGCTTCAGGGAACCAGCCCCAGCATTTT
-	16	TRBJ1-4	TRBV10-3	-	CAISESKAGTNEKLFF	TGTGCCATCAGTGAGTCGAAGGCAGGCACTAATGAAAAACTGTTTTTT
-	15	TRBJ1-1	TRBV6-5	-	CASSYSREGSTEAFF	TGTGCCAGCAGTTATTCCCGTGAAGGGAGCACTGAAGCTTTCTTT
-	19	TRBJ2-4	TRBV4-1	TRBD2	CASSQDWGGGGKTKNIQYF	TGCGCCAGCAGCCAAGATTGGGGCGGGGGGGGCAAAACGAAAAACATTCAGTACTTC
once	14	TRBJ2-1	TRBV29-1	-	CSVPHKRAIDEQFF	TGCAGCGTTCCCCATAAGCGGGCGATCGATGAGCAGTTCTTC
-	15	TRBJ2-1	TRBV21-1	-	CASSSAGGLSNEQFF	TGTGCCAGCAGCAGTGCGGGGGGGCTTAGCAATGAGCAGTTCTTC
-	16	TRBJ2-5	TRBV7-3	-	CASSPGVGGPVETQYF	TGTGCCAGCAGCCCTGGGGTGGGGGGGCCGGTAGAGACCCAGTACTTC
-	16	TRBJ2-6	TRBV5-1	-	CASSDRGGSGANVLTF	TGCGCCAGCAGCGACAGAGGGGGCTCTGGGGCCAACGTCCTGACTTTC
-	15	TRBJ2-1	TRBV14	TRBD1	CASSQRTGGRNEQFF	TGTGCCAGCAGCCAAAGGACAGGGGGCAGGAATGAGCAGTTCTTC
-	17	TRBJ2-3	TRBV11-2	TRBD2	CASSLSRGTPSTDTQYF	TGTGCCAGCAGCTTATCGCGGGGGACCCCTAGCACAGATACGCAGTATTTT
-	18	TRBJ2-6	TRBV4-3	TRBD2	CASNPAAGGPGGANVLTF	TGCGCCAGCAATCCCGCGGCGGGGGGGCCGGGTGGGGCCAACGTCCTGACTTTC
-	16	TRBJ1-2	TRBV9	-	CASSGRAWIRNYGYTF	TGTGCCAGCAGCGGGCGGGCGTGGATTAGGAACTATGGCTACACCTTC
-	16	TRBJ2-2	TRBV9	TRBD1	CASSAPGQGISGELFF	TGTGCCAGCAGCGCTCCGGGACAGGGTATTTCTGGGGAGCTGTTTTTT
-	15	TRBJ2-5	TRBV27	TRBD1	CASMTPRQGEETQYF	TGTGCCAGCATGACTCCTCGGCAGGGGGAAGAGACCCAGTACTTC
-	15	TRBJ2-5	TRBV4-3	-	CASSQEGRQGQTQYF	TGCGCCAGCAGCCAAGAGGGGCGCCAGGGGCAGACCCAGTACTTC
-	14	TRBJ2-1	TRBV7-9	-	CASIPSPNYNEQFF	TGTGCCAGCATCCCTAGCCCCAATTACAATGAGCAGTTCTTC
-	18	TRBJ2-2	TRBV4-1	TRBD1	CASSRRGVDRVYPGELFF	TGCGCCAGCAGCCGAAGGGGCGTGGACAGGGTGTACCCCGGGGAGCTGTTTTTT